These 25 T cell receptor beta chains came from one sample sequenced in a study of HIV-infected patients and healthy controls. No cell fractionation was done, so the repertoire covers all unsorted peripheral blood T cells. 500 ng RNA was reverse transcribed with alpha and beta constant-region primers. Each of the alpha and beta chains got its own library through chain-specific third strand synthesis with indices. TCRdb recomputed calls from the 5' RACE reads with MiXCR, one row per CDR3 protein. The sample holds about 17,000 distinct CDR3 sequences; about 5% are singletons and the top ten take under 2.5%. Specimen: blood. The receptors originated from an adult in good health.

In its sample, this clonotype ranks as medium-sized. The chain uses TRBV28 and TRBJ2-2, with 9 bases fitting TRBD2. CDR1 and CDR2 from the germline V gene are MDHEN and SYDVKM. The CDR3 runs to 17 residues. V lost 1 base and J lost 0; bases outside the gene matches: 3. CDR3 nucleotides: TGTGCCAGCAGTTTATTAGCGGGGGATCCGAACACCGGGGAGCTGTTTTTT. Encoded protein: CASSLLAGDPNTGELFF.

This clonotype has a count of ten or more. The chain carries TRBV20-1 and TRBJ1-2; TRBD1 matches 7 bases. CDR1 DFQATT and CDR2 SNEGSKA come from the germline V gene (reference sequence). The CDR3 runs to 14 residues. Germline trimming cut 6 bases from V and 2 bases from J; bases unmatched to any gene: 9. CDR3 loop: CSAIKQGTNYGYTF. The CDR3 region has the DNA TGCAGTGCCATCAAACAGGGGACGAACTATGGCTACACCTTC.

This clonotype has a count of ten or more. The rearrangement links TRBV12-3 or TRBV12-4 to TRBJ1-1, with 8 positions matching TRBD1. The length of the CDR3 is 14 residues. Germline trimming cut 7 bases from V and 5 bases from J; bases unmatched to any gene: 9. CDR3 residues: CASTSNRGRTEAFF. CDR3 in DNA: TGTGCCAGCACCTCAAACAGGGGGAGGACTGAAGCTTTCTTT.

This clonotype was recorded many times. The chain is built from TRBV6-5 and TRBJ1-4, with 10 nucleotides matching TRBD1. Germline V gene lookup returns CDR1 MNHEY and CDR2 SVGAGI. The length of the CDR3 is 14 residues. Unmatched junction bases numbered 1, after V lost 9 bases and J lost 0 bases. DNA for the CDR3: TGTGCCAGTGGACAGGGGGCAACTAATGAAAAACTGTTTTTT. This sequence encodes CASGQGATNEKLFF.

In its sample, this clonotype was seen many times. CDR3 nucleotide sequence: TGTGCCAGCAGTTTAAGGGGAGGCAAAGAGACCCAGTACTTC. It encodes CASSLRGGKETQYF. The chain joins TRBV12-3 or TRBV12-4 to TRBJ2-5, with D possibly matching TRBD2 (6 bases). V lost 2 bases, J lost 3 bases, and 10 bases lay in between. The CDR3 consists of 14 residues.

This clonotype was observed at least ten times. The J gene is TRBJ1-1, the V gene TRBV20-1, with 11 bases fitting TRBD1. The CDR3 is 15 amino acids. Trimming cost V 1 base and J 8 bases; bases outside gene matches: 9. Per the germline V gene, CDR1 is DFQATT and CDR2 is SNEGSKA (reference sequence). The DNA for the CDR3 is TGCAGTGCTAGAGTTGCCGGGACAGGGGGTCCGGAAGCTTTCTTT. It translates to CSARVAGTGGPEAFF.

This clonotype was seen once. The rearrangement joins TRBV5-1 to TRBJ1-5, with D possibly being TRBD1 (5 bases). The V gene's germline CDR1 is SGHRS and CDR2 YFSETQ. The ends were cut back, 4 bases at V and 2 bases at J, with 13 bases in the middle. The length of the CDR3 is 15 residues. For the CDR3, the DNA is TGCGCCAGCAGCCCCGGAAGGGGCGGCAATCAGCCCCAGCATTTT. Its translation: CASSPGRGGNQPQHF.

Ten or more counts support this clonotype. This sequence joins TRBV7-9 and TRBJ1-5; no reliable D call. CDR1 is SEHNR and CDR2 is FQNEAQ in the germline V gene (reference sequence). Trimming left V 1 base short and J 8 bases short, with 6 bases between. This CDR3 contains 12 residues. As DNA, the CDR3 is TGTGCCAGCAGCTTAGGTTCAGAGCCCCAGCATTTT. Translation: CASSLGSEPQHF.

This clonotype was counted a few times. Germline is not matched at one junction end, which may reflect a read error. This chain uses TRBV28 with TRBJ2-7; no clear D gene. This CDR3 has 11 residues. The germline V gene encodes CDR1 MDHEN and CDR2 SYDVKM. The CDR3 nucleotides are TGTGCCAGCGGTTTGTTCTACGAGCAGTACTTC. Protein: CASGLFYEQYF.

This clonotype was counted many times. The chain is built from TRBV6-1 and TRBJ2-1; TRBD2 aligns across 8 bases. This CDR3 contains 19 residues. CDR1 and CDR2 from the germline V gene are MNHNS and SASEGT. V was clipped by 6 bases and J by 6 bases; unmatched bases: 22. The CDR3 spells CASSLKGGSGGISGNEQFF. In DNA, the CDR3 is TGTGCCAGCAGCCTAAAGGGGGGCAGCGGGGGAATATCCGGCAATGAGCAGTTCTTC.

This clonotype was recorded at least ten times. The chain joins TRBV6-4 to TRBJ2-3; no firm D call. This CDR3 has 15 residues. Per the germline V gene, CDR1 is MRHNA and CDR2 is SNTAGT. V lost 2 bases and J 1 base, leaving 10 bases between the germline ends. CDR3 coding DNA: TGTGCCAGCAGTGACGTCGCCCAGGGCACAGATACGCAGTATTTT. It translates to CASSDVAQGTDTQYF.

This clonotype was recorded at least ten times. The V call is TRBV11-2, the J call TRBJ2-3; a possible D gene is TRBD1 (6 bases). V lost 4 bases, J lost 6 bases, and 11 bases lay in between. This CDR3 contains 13 residues. Germline CDR1 is SGHAT and CDR2 is FQNNGV. CDR3 DNA: TGTGCCAGCAGCTCAACAGGGCATGATACGCAGTATTTT. It is translated as CASSSTGHDTQYF.

The J gene is TRBJ2-1, the V gene TRBV4-2; D unresolved. The ends were cut back, 2 bases at V and 7 bases at J, with 6 bases in the middle. Germline V gene lookup returns CDR1 LGHNA and CDR2 YNFKEQ. The CDR3 consists of 12 residues. The CDR3 region has the DNA TGTGCCAGCAGCCAACGTACGAATGAGCAGTTCTTC. Protein sequence: CASSQRTNEQFF.

The gene calls are TRBV6-6 and TRBJ2-1; 12 positions match TRBD2. The CDR3 spans 15 residues. Germline CDR1 and CDR2: MNHNY and SVGAGI (reference sequence). The V segment lost 6 bases and the J segment 10 bases; nucleotides outside the gene matches: 10. This chain's CDR3 is CASSPSGGAEGEQFF. Written as DNA, the CDR3 is TGTGCCAGCAGCCCTAGCGGGGGGGCCGAGGGAGAGCAGTTCTTC.

At least ten counts were recorded for this clonotype. The J gene is TRBJ1-5, the V gene TRBV12-3 or TRBV12-4, with TRBD1 matching 9 bases. CDR3 length: 14 residues. V was clipped by 7 bases and J by 7 bases; unmatched bases: 8. CDR3 DNA: TGTGCCAGCAAAGCACAGGGGGCACGACAGCCCCAGCATTTT. It translates to CASKAQGARQPQHF.

In its sample, this clonotype was seen many times. This chain joins TRBV10-2 and TRBJ2-1, with 13 nucleotides matching TRBD2. V lost 6 bases and J lost 8; bases outside the gene matches: 7. CDR1 is WSHSY, CDR2 SAAADI, per germline. This CDR3 has 15 residues. The CDR3 region is CASSSLAGGLYEQFF. CDR3 bases: TGCGCCAGCAGCTCACTAGCGGGGGGGCTGTATGAGCAGTTCTTC.

The chain joins TRBV20-1 to TRBJ1-1; TRBD1 is a possible D gene (5 bases). Trimming took 5 bases from V and 0 from J, leaving 16 bases between them. The CDR3 consists of 15 residues. The germline V gene encodes CDR1 DFQATT and CDR2 SNEGSKA (reference sequence). The CDR3 DNA is TGCAGTGCTCCGCCGCGGGGGGGGATGAACACTGAAGCTTTCTTT. It encodes CSAPPRGGMNTEAFF.

This clonotype came up a few times. The V call is TRBV7-2, the J call TRBJ1-1; 8 positions match TRBD1. The V gene's germline CDR1 is SGHTA and CDR2 FQGNSA. This CDR3 is built from 15 residues. The V segment lost 1 base and the J segment 5 bases; nucleotides outside the gene matches: 6. The CDR3: CASSLDPGGETEAFF. As DNA, the CDR3 is TGTGCCAGCAGCTTAGATCCAGGGGGCGAGACTGAAGCTTTCTTT.

This clonotype came up many times. The chain couples TRBV6-4 to TRBJ1-5; no firm D call. V lost 3 bases, J lost 1 base, and 7 bases lay in between. In germline, CDR1 is MRHNA, CDR2 SNTAGT. The length of the CDR3 is 14 residues. CDR3 bases: TGTGCCAGCAGTGAGGAGGCGAGCAATCAGCCCCAGCATTTT. Protein product: CASSEEASNQPQHF.

This clonotype appeared many times. The chain has TRBV5-1 and TRBJ2-3, with D maybe TRBD1 (6 bases). Germline loops: CDR1 SGHRS, CDR2 YFSETQ. The CDR3 consists of 15 residues. The V gene lost 3 bases and the J gene lost 0 bases, with 11 bases spanning the gap. CDR3 nucleotides: TGCGCCAGCAGCTCACAGGGTCAAAGCACAGATACGCAGTATTTT. This codes for CASSSQGQSTDTQYF.

This chain connects TRBV5-4 to TRBJ1-6; possible D gene TRBD1, 5 bases. Germline V gene lookup returns CDR1 SGHNT and CDR2 YYREEE (reference sequence). V dropped 2 bases and J dropped 7 bases, with 7 bases sitting between them. This CDR3 contains 13 residues. CDR3 in amino acids: CASSFRGNSPLHF. The CDR3 nucleotides are TGTGCCAGCAGCTTTAGGGGAAATTCACCCCTCCACTTT.

This clonotype is labeled medium-sized (0.01 to 0.1%). The V and J genes are TRBV3-1 and TRBJ1-5; D is uncertain. From germline, CDR1 is LGHDT and CDR2 YNNKEL (reference sequence). This CDR3 spans 13 amino acids. V lost 4 bases to trimming and J lost 0 bases, with 4 bases between them. The CDR3 DNA reads TGTGCCAGCAGCCTCGCTAGCAATCAGCCCCAGCATTTT. This gives the protein CASSLASNQPQHF. Full variable domain (remainder filled in from reference TRBV3-1 and TRBJ1-5): DTAVSQTPKYLVTQMGNDKSIKCEQNLGHDTMYWYKQDSKKFLKIMFSYNNKELIINETVPNRFSPKSPDKAHLNLHINSLELGDSAVYFCASSLASNQPQHFGDGTRLSIL.

The sample holds many counts of this clonotype. The chain joins TRBV7-8 to TRBJ2-2; possibly TRBD1 for D (6 bases). CDR3 length equals 16 residues. Germline CDR1 reads SGHVS; CDR2 reads FQNEAQ. Trimming took 1 base from V and 3 from J, leaving 12 bases between them. The chain's CDR3 is CASSLVTGIYTGELFF. The CDR3 region has the DNA TGTGCCAGCAGCTTAGTAACAGGGATCTACACCGGGGAGCTGTTTTTT.

At least ten counts were recorded for this clonotype. This chain joins TRBV5-1 and TRBJ2-3; no reliable D call. The germline CDR1 and CDR2 sequences are SGHRS and YFSETQ. The CDR3 loop spans 13 amino acids. V was pared by 2 bases and J by 4 bases, with 8 bases between. The CDR3 region has the DNA TGCGCCAGCAGCTTAGTACCTGCAGATACGCAGTATTTT. This codes for CASSLVPADTQYF.

This clonotype has a count of ten or more. The chain links TRBV5-1 to TRBJ1-1; D perhaps matches TRBD1 (6 bases). There are 15 residues in the CDR3. The germline CDR1 and CDR2 sequences are SGHRS and YFSETQ. Trimming removed 0 bases from V and 3 bases from J, with 12 bases in between. The CDR3 loop reads CASSLGGGADTEAFF. Written as DNA, the CDR3 is TGCGCCAGCAGCTTGGGAGGGGGGGCGGACACTGAAGCTTTCTTT.